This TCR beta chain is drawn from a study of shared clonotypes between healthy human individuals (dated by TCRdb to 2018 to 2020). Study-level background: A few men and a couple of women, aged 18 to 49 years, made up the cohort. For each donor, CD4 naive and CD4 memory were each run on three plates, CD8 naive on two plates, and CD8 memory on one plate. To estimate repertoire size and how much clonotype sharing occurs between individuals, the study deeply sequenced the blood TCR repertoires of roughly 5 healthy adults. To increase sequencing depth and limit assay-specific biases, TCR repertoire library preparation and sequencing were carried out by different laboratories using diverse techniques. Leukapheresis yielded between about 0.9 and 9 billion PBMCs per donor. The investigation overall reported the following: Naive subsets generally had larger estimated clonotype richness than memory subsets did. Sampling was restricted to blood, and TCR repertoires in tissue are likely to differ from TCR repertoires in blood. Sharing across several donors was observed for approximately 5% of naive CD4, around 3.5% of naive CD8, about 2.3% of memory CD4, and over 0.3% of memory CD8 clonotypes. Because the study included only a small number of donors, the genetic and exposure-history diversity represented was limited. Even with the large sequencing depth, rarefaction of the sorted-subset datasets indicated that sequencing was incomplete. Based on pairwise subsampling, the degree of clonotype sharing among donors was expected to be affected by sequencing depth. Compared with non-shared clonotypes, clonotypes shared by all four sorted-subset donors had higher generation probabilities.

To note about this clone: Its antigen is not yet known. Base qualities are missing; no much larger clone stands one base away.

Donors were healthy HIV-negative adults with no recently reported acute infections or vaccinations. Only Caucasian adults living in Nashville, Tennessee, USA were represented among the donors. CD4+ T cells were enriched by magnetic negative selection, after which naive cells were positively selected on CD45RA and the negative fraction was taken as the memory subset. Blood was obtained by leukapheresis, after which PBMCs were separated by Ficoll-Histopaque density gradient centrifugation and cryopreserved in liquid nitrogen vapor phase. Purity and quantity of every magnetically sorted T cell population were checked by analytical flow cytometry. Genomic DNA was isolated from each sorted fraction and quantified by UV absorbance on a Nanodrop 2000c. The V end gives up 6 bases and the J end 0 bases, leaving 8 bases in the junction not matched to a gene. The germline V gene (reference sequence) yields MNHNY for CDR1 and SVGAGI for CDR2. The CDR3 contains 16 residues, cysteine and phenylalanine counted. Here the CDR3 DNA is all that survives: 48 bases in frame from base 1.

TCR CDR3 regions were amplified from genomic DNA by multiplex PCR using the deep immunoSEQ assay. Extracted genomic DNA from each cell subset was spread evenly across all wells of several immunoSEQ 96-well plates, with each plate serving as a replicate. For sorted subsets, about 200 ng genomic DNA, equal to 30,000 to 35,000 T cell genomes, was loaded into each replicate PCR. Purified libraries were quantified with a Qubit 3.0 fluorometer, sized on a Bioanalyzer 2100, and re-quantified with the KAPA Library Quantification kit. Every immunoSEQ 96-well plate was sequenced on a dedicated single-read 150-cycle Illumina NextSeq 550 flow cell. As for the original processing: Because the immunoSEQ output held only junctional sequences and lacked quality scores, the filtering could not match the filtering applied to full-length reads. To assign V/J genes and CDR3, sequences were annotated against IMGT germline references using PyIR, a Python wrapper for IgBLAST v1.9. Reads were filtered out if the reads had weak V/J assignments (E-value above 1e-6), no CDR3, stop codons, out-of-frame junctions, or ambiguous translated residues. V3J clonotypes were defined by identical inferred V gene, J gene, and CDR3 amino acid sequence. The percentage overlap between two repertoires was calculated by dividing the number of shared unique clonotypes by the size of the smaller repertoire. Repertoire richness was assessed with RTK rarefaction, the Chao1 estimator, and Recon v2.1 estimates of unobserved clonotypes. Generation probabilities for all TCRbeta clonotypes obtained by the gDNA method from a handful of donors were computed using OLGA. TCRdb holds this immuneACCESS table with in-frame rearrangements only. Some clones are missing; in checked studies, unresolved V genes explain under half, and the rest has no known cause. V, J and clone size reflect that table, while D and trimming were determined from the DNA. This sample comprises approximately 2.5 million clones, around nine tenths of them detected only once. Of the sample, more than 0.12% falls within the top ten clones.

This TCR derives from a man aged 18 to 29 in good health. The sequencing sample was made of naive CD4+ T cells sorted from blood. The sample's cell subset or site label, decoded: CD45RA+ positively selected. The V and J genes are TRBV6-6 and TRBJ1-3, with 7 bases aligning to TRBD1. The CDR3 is CASRAQGLSSGNTIYF. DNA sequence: TGTGCCAGCAGAGCACAGGGGTTAAGCTCTGGAAACACCATATATTTT.